This TCR beta chain was identified in a study of T-cell reconstitution after alpha-beta-depleted transplantation in children. J gave up 6 bases and V 4 bases, and 12 bases lay outside the gene matches. Germline CDR1 reads SGHTA; CDR2 reads FQGNSA. CDR3 length: 16 residues. Using unique molecular identifiers, the investigators prepared the TCRbeta library. A single record per CDR3 protein comes from TCRdb applying MiXCR to the PCR reads. Of hundreds of thousands of distinct CDR3 sequences detected, 10% to 15% appear once; the ten largest clones hold about 2.2%. Source: PBMCs, mostly from graft donor cells, taken 360 days after TCRalphabeta/CD19-depleted stem cell transplant. This receptor was taken from a male patient under 18 who had a stem cell transplant for acute myeloid leukemia, so the T cells may come from the graft donor. The chain is built from TRBV7-2 and TRBJ2-1, with 7 bases fitting TRBD2. The CDR3 DNA reads TGTGCCAGCAGCTGGACCTCCGGGGGAGGGCGCAATGAGCAGTTCTTC. Protein sequence: CASSWTSGGGRNEQFF.